The 17 T cell receptor beta chains given below trace back to one sample, sequenced in a study of EBV T-cell therapy then PD-1 blockade in nasopharyngeal carcinoma. Antigen specificity for these receptors is unknown. The table came from immunoSEQ multiplex PCR; TCRdb's copy has only in-frame clones and leaves some out. This sample carries roughly 19,000 clones, roughly 84% of them seen once, and the ten largest clones take around 29%. The treatment denotes: AdE1-LMPpoly-expanded autologous EBV-specific T-cell therapy followed by anti-PD-1 nivolumab. Sequences were derived from CD8+ T cells from blood, sampled at roughly day 33 from a patient whose treatment included autologous EBV-specific T cells and nivolumab. These receptor sequences come from a man aged 35 to 55 with nasopharyngeal carcinoma.

V is TRBV9 and J is TRBJ2-5, with TRBD2 as a possible D gene (5 bases). The germline V and J ends were trimmed by 0 bases and 2 bases, with 14 bases remaining between them. Germline CDR1 and CDR2: SGDLS and YYNGEE. This CDR3 has 16 residues. The CDR3 loop is CASSVDRVRLQETQYF. CDR3 bases: TGTGCCAGCAGCGTAGATAGGGTTAGACTACAAGAGACCCAGTACTTC.

This clone was seen a few times. The chain uses TRBV7-6 and TRBJ2-1, with 9 bases fitting TRBD2. Per the germline V gene, CDR1 is SGHVS and CDR2 is FNYEAQ. The CDR3 is 15 residues long. J lost 2 bases, V lost 4 bases, and 3 bases had no gene match. CDR3 sequence (DNA): TGTGCCAGCAGCTCGCGGGGGGGCCCCTACAATGAGCAGTTCTTC. This gives the protein CASSSRGGPYNEQFF. Combining the CDR3 with reference TRBV7-6 and TRBJ2-1 gives the whole variable domain GAGVSQSPRYKVTKRGQDVALRCDPISGHVSLYWYRQALGQGPEFLTYFNYEAQQDKSGLPNDRFSAERPEGSISTLTIQRTEQRDSAMYRCASSSRGGPYNEQFFGPGTRLTVL.

This sequence joins TRBV29-1 and TRBJ1-2; D is perhaps TRBD1 (6 bases). The V end lost 3 bases, the J end lost 8 bases, and 19 bases lay between the germline ends. CDR3 length equals 14 residues. The germline gives CDR1 SQVTM, CDR2 ANQGSEA. The CDR3, as DNA: TGCAGCGTTGATCCGACAGGTTGGCAGGAAGGCTACACCTTC. Residues: CSVDPTGWQEGYTF.

The chain combines TRBV15 with TRBJ2-1, with D perhaps matching TRBD2 (6 bases). Germline CDR1 reads LNHNV; CDR2 reads YYDKDF (reference sequence). V lost 0 bases and J 7 bases, leaving 13 bases between the germline ends. This CDR3 is 15 amino acids long. CDR3 bases: TGTGCCACCAGCAGAGATCTACTAGCTGGGAATGAGCAGTTCTTC. Translated: CATSRDLLAGNEQFF.

This clone was recorded a few times. The V and J genes are TRBV27 and TRBJ2-2; D is unclear. This CDR3 is built from 17 residues. V was pared by 6 bases and J by 3 bases, with 20 bases between. Germline lookup yields CDR1 MNHEY and CDR2 SMNVEV (reference sequence). CDR3 residues: CASSRIFPSPDTGELFF. CDR3 in DNA: TGTGCCAGCAGCCGTATATTCCCATCTCCAGACACCGGGGAGCTGTTTTTT.

This clone has just one count. The J gene is TRBJ1-1, the V gene TRBV27, with a possible D match to TRBD1 (5 bases). The CDR3 is made up of 14 amino acids. Germline V lookup: CDR1 MNHEY, CDR2 SMNVEV (reference sequence). V was cut by 3 bases and J by 7 bases, with 15 bases left in between. The CDR3 region is CASSLSTGGGEAFF. The CDR3 bases are TGTGCCAGCAGTTTGTCGACGGGGGGGGGTGAAGCTTTCTTT.

This clone is labeled as medium-sized. The chain combines TRBV7-9 with TRBJ1-5, with D possibly matching TRBD1 (5 bases). Germline values: CDR1 SEHNR, CDR2 FQNEAQ (reference sequence). The CDR3 is 15 residues long. The V gene lost 5 bases and the J gene lost 2 bases, with 13 bases spanning the gap. The CDR3 loop is CASSHTGAGNQPQHF. CDR3 in DNA: TGTGCCAGCAGCCACACCGGGGCGGGCAATCAGCCCCAGCATTTT.

The chain uses TRBV27 and TRBJ1-5; perhaps TRBD1 as D (6 bases). CDR3 length: 14 amino acids. V lost 2 bases and J lost 6, with 11 bases in between. CDR1 and CDR2 from the germline V gene are MNHEY and SMNVEV (reference sequence). CDR3 in amino acids: CASSLAGRGQPQHF. Written as DNA, the CDR3 is TGTGCCAGCAGTTTAGCAGGCAGGGGTCAGCCCCAGCATTTT.

This clone showed up just once. This chain joins TRBV7-6 and TRBJ1-6; unclear D gene. The germline V gene encodes CDR1 SGHVS and CDR2 FNYEAQ. The CDR3 contains 13 residues. With 0 bases removed from V and 8 bases from J, the gap between germline ends came to 5 bases. CDR3 region: CASSLARHSPLHF. CDR3 DNA: TGTGCCAGCAGCTTAGCCCGTCATTCACCCCTCCACTTT.

This chain uses TRBV28 with TRBJ2-5; 7 bases are shared with TRBD1. The CDR3 extends over 15 amino acids. Germline CDR1 reads MDHEN; CDR2 reads SYDVKM. J gave up 1 base and V 6 bases, and 8 bases lay outside the gene matches. The CDR3 DNA is TGTGCCAGCAGCGACCCTGGGGACAGCCAAGAGACCCAGTACTTC. Translating it yields CASSDPGDSQETQYF.

This rearrangement joins TRBV19 to TRBJ2-1; 7 positions agree with TRBD1. The CDR3 runs to 15 residues. J lost 8 bases, V lost 2 bases, and 9 bases had no gene match. The germline gives CDR1 LNHDA, CDR2 SQIVND (reference sequence). CDR3: CASSIYNRGSDEQFF. The CDR3 DNA sequence: TGTGCCAGTAGTATATATAACAGGGGTAGCGATGAGCAGTTCTTC.

The V and J genes are TRBV5-4 and TRBJ2-3, with D perhaps matching TRBD2 (6 bases). The CDR3 extends over 17 amino acids. V shed 4 bases and J shed 5 bases, with 23 bases lying between them. Looked up from germline, CDR1 is SGHNT and CDR2 is YYREEE (reference sequence). DNA for the CDR3: TGTGCCAGCAGCCCGGTAGCGGCGGGGACCGGTGGAGATACGCAGTATTTT. It codes for CASSPVAAGTGGDTQYF. Filled out from reference TRBV5-4 and TRBJ2-3, the complete variable domain reads ETGVTQSPTHLIKTRGQQVTLRCSSQSGHNTVSWYQQALGQGPQFIFQYYREEENGRGNFPPRFSGLQFPNYSSELNVNALELDDSALYLCASSPVAAGTGGDTQYFGPGTRLTVL.

This chain links TRBV9 with TRBJ1-5; D gene uncertain. The CDR3 runs to 14 residues. The V end was cut by 4 bases, the J end by 1 base, with 9 bases between. Germline CDR1 SGDLS, CDR2 YYNGEE. The CDR3 loop is CASSLSSSNQPQHF. The CDR3 nucleotides read TGTGCCAGCAGCCTTAGTTCCAGCAATCAGCCCCAGCATTTT.

V usage is TRBV27 and J usage is TRBJ2-5; unclear D gene. V lost 2 bases and J lost 1, with 5 bases in between. The CDR3 runs 13 residues. CDR1 is MNHEY, CDR2 SMNVEV, per germline (reference sequence). Written as DNA, the CDR3 is TGTGCCAGCAGTTTACAGTTCCAAGAGACCCAGTACTTC. It translates to CASSLQFQETQYF.

The CDR3 DNA follows: TGTGCCAGCAGCCAAGCCACAACAGACTACGAGCAGTACTTC. This encodes CASSQATTDYEQYF. The chain recombines TRBV3-1 (or the pseudogene TRBV3-2) with TRBJ2-7, with D uncertain. CDR1 and CDR2 from the germline V gene are LGHDT and YNNKEL (reference sequence). The length of the CDR3 is 14 residues. Deletions cut 1 base from V and 3 bases from J, with 10 bases between.

This clone was recorded at least ten times. The chain carries TRBV24-1 and TRBJ2-6; 10 positions match TRBD1. This CDR3 contains 18 residues. Germline V gene sequence: CDR1 KGHDR, CDR2 SFDVKD. The J segment lost 0 bases and the V segment lost 2 bases, leaving 3 bases of the junction unmatched. The CDR3 loop is CATSDSGTGDSGANVLTF. CDR3 coding DNA: TGTGCCACCAGTGATTCGGGGACAGGGGACTCTGGGGCCAACGTCCTGACTTTC.

The chain joins TRBV11-2 to TRBJ1-1; no clear D gene. The CDR3 extends over 14 amino acids. Germline assignment: CDR1 SGHAT and CDR2 FQNNGV. The V end lost 4 bases, the J end lost 6 bases, and 15 bases lay between the germline ends. CDR3 loop: CASSSDPLRPEAFF. CDR3 sequence (DNA): TGTGCCAGCAGCTCAGACCCTCTGCGACCTGAAGCTTTCTTT.